The following is a TCR beta chain sequence with its context. Per the original data handling: Amplification of reference gene primers was used by the study to estimate nucleated cell counts. Libraries were prepared by immunoSEQ multiplex PCR; TCRdb keeps only in-frame clonotypes and omits some of them. Clonal size and the V and J genes are those of that table, whereas D and trimming came from the DNA. The table includes some 100,000 clones, roughly 82% detected once. The sample comes from a study of blood T cell repertoires in COVID-19. The clonotype was recovered from a human donor in a cohort sampled during active COVID-19. The sample taken for sequencing was peripheral blood.

CDR3 in amino acids: CASSQHLYSGRTDTQYF. In DNA form, the CDR3 reads TGTGCCAGCAGCCAACACCTCTACTCAGGCCGCACAGATACGCAGTATTTT. The chain carries TRBV4-2 and TRBJ2-3; D not resolved. Trimming stripped 2 bases from V and 1 base from J, with 16 bases between. The CDR3 is 17 residues long. The V gene's germline CDR1 is LGHNA and CDR2 YNFKEQ.